This TCR beta chain derives from a study of T cell responses to AZD1222 COVID-19 vaccine. Study findings and constraints: In the spike-specific TCR repertoire, nearly half reportedly target unmutated variant regions. At baseline, just a handful of AZD1222 recipients tested seropositive.

With respect to this clone: As yet, its antigen is unknown.

This CDR3 spans 18 amino acids. In germline, CDR1 is LNHNV, CDR2 YYDKDF (reference sequence). V lost 0 bases, J lost 0 bases, and 17 bases lay in between. Produced via immunoSEQ multiplex PCR; TCRdb's table is partial and in-frame only. The sample lists about 140,000 clones, 92% seen once, with more than 1.1% in the top ten. The sequencing used peripheral blood, collected on day 0 of AZD1222 vaccination. The sequence derives from an adult in good health. The gene calls are TRBV15 and TRBJ1-1; D is unclear. The chain's CDR3 is CATSREWAGSLLNTEAFF. CDR3 nucleotide sequence: TGTGCCACCAGCAGAGAGTGGGCAGGTTCATTGTTGAACACTGAAGCTTTCTTT. The full variable domain, in which reference TRBV15 and TRBJ1-1 provide the parts outside the CDR3, is DAMVIQNPRYQVTQFGKPVTLSCSQTLNHNVMYWYQQKSSQAPKLLFHYYDKDFNNEADTPDNFQSRRPNTSFCFLDIRSPGLGDTAMYLCATSREWAGSLLNTEAFFGQGTRLTVV.